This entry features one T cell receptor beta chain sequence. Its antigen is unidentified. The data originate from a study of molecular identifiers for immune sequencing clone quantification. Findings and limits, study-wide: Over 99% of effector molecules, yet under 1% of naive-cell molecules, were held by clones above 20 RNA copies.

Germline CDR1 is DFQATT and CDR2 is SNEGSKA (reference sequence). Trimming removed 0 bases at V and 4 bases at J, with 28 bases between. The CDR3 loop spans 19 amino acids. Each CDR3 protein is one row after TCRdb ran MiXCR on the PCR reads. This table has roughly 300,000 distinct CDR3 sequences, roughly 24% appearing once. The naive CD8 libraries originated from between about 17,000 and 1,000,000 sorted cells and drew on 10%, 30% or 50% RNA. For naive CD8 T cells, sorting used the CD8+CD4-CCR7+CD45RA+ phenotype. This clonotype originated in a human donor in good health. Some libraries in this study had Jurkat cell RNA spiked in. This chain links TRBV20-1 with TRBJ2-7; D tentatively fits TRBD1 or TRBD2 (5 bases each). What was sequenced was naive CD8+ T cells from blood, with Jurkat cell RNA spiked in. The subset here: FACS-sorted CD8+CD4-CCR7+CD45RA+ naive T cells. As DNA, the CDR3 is TGCAGTGCTAGAGACCCCTTTTCTGAGTGGCGCCCGGGGCGGTACGAGCAGTACTTC. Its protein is CSARDPFSEWRPGRYEQYF.